Presented here are 17 T cell receptor beta chains from one specimen sequenced in a study of beta chain features in type 1 diabetes. General observations from the study: Moderate yet significant TCRB CDR3 shortening was seen in Type 1 diabetes patients in all four CD4+ subsets.

Their antigen targets remain unknown. The study reverse transcribed the entire isolated RNA, so it sequenced expressed TCRB transcripts. Clones were read by immunoSEQ multiplex PCR, and TCRdb kept only the in-frame ones, dropping some. This sample has approximately 100,000 clones, with under 30% found just once. Material: central memory CD4+ T cells from blood. The receptors stem from a woman under 30 with type 1 diabetes.

The chain combines TRBV29-1 with TRBJ1-3; 8 nucleotides line up with TRBD1. Trimming cost V 4 bases and J 8 bases; bases outside gene matches: 13. The germline gives CDR1 SQVTM, CDR2 ANQGSEA. This CDR3 has 15 amino acids. DNA of the CDR3: TGCAGCGTTGTGGCCCTGACAGGGGTTGGGGACACCATATATTTT. Translation gives CSVVALTGVGDTIYF. The full variable domain, in which reference TRBV29-1 and TRBJ1-3 provide the parts outside the CDR3, is SAVISQKPSRDICQRGTSLTIQCQVDSQVTMMFWYRQQPGQSLTLIATANQGSEATYESGFVIDKFPISRPNLTFSTLTVSNMSPEDSSIYLCSVVALTGVGDTIYFGEGSWLTVV.

This clone showed up just a few times. The V and J genes are TRBV5-4 and TRBJ2-5; 7 positions agree with TRBD2. The CDR3 consists of 17 residues. The trim removed 1 base at V and 2 bases at J, leaving 11 bases unmatched. CDR1 is SGHNT, CDR2 YYREEE, per germline (reference sequence). The CDR3: CASSLPSGGGRQETQYF. In DNA form, the CDR3 reads TGTGCCAGCAGCTTGCCCTCGGGGGGAGGGCGGCAAGAGACCCAGTACTTC.

There are a few counts of this clone. The CDR3 sequence: CASSLSRGSSYEQYF. In nucleotides, the CDR3 is TGTGCCAGCAGCTTATCCAGGGGGAGCTCCTACGAGCAGTACTTC. This rearrangement joins TRBV7-8 to TRBJ2-7; 7 bases map to TRBD1. V was clipped by 2 bases and J by 0 bases; unmatched bases: 4. The germline V gene encodes CDR1 SGHVS and CDR2 FQNEAQ. The CDR3 spans 15 residues. The full variable domain, with the rest looked up from reference TRBV7-8 and TRBJ2-7, is GAGVSQSPRYKVAKRGQDVALRCDPISGHVSLFWYQQALGQGPEFLTYFQNEAQLDKSGLPSDRFFAERPEGSVSTLKIQRTQQEDSAVYLCASSLSRGSSYEQYFGPGTRLTVT.

This chain uses TRBV4-2 with TRBJ2-2, with 7 bases fitting TRBD2. The CDR3 consists of 18 residues. The V and J ends lost 0 bases and 3 bases, in that order; junction bases with no gene match: 10. Germline assignment: CDR1 LGHNA and CDR2 YNFKEQ. The DNA of the CDR3 is TGTGCCAGCAGCCAAGAAGCCCCGGGGGGAACGGACACCGGGGAGCTGTTTTTT. Amino acids: CASSQEAPGGTDTGELFF.

This clone appeared a few times. The chain combines TRBV7-2 with TRBJ2-7; the D gene is possibly TRBD2 (6 bases). This CDR3 is 16 amino acids long. V was clipped by 5 bases and J by 4 bases, with 21 bases between them. Germline CDR1 reads SGHTA; CDR2 reads FQGNSA. The CDR3 region is CASSPMGGAAPYEQYV. The CDR3 bases are TGTGCCAGCAGCCCTATGGGGGGAGCGGCCCCGTACGAGCAGTACGTC.

The CDR3 DNA is TGTGCCAGCAGCTTTACTAGCGGTTCCACAGATACGCAGTATTTT. Residues: CASSFTSGSTDTQYF. The rearrangement uses TRBV5-4 and TRBJ2-3; TRBD2 matches 8 bases. The V segment lost 2 bases and the J segment 2 bases; nucleotides outside the gene matches: 4. CDR1 and CDR2 from the germline V gene are SGHNT and YYREEE (reference sequence). This CDR3 region has 15 residues.

The rearrangement links TRBV6-6 to TRBJ1-1; 7 bases are shared with TRBD1. Germline CDR1 and CDR2: MNHNY and SVGAGI (reference sequence). CDR3 size: 14 residues. Germline trimming cut 6 bases from V and 8 bases from J; bases unmatched to any gene: 12. The CDR3 reads CASSARTGLVEAFF. In DNA, the CDR3 is TGTGCCAGCAGCGCACGGACAGGCCTCGTAGAAGCTTTCTTT.

The CDR3 reads CASSVATGERDSGANVLTF. The CDR3, as DNA: TGTGCCAGCAGCGTAGCTACGGGGGAGCGAGATTCTGGGGCCAACGTCCTGACTTTC. The chain is built from TRBV9 and TRBJ2-6, with D maybe TRBD2 (6 bases). From germline, CDR1 is SGDLS and CDR2 YYNGEE. V lost 0 bases and J lost 1, with 17 bases in between. CDR3 size: 19 residues.

This clone was found a few times. This rearrangement joins TRBV11-2 to TRBJ2-1; 7 bases agree with TRBD1. Germline assignment: CDR1 SGHAT and CDR2 FQNNGV. V gave up 1 base and J gave up 0 bases; unmatched junction bases: 3. CDR3 size: 16 residues. The chain's CDR3 is CASSLVGGGSYNEQFF. DNA for the CDR3: TGTGCCAGCAGCTTAGTAGGGGGCGGCTCCTACAATGAGCAGTTCTTC.

This clone was counted between two and nine times. The chain links TRBV30 to TRBJ1-2, with TRBD1 as a possible D gene (6 bases). The CDR3 runs 15 residues. Germline V gene lookup returns CDR1 GTSNPN and CDR2 SVGIG (reference sequence). The V end was cut by 0 bases, the J end by 7 bases, with 18 bases between. The chain's CDR3 is CAWSVRERGSGGYTF. CDR3 nucleotides: TGTGCCTGGAGTGTACGTGAAAGGGGGTCCGGTGGCTACACCTTC.

The chain carries TRBV2 and TRBJ2-1, with TRBD2 matching 8 bases. J gave up 7 bases and V 7 bases, and 6 bases lay outside the gene matches. The CDR3 loop spans 13 amino acids. The germline V gene has CDR1 SNHLY and CDR2 FYNNEI. In DNA form, the CDR3 reads TGTGCCAGCAATGTAGCGGGGACAAATGAGCAGTTCTTC. Its translation: CASNVAGTNEQFF.

This clone appeared a few times. V usage is TRBV29-1 and J usage is TRBJ1-1; TRBD1 matches 9 bases. Trimming took 2 bases from V and 7 from J; bases not matched to a gene: 5. The germline V gene has CDR1 SQVTM and CDR2 ANQGSEA. The length of the CDR3 is 13 residues. CDR3 residues: CSVESPTGGEAFF. CDR3 DNA: TGCAGCGTTGAATCCCCGACAGGGGGTGAAGCTTTCTTT.

A few counts support this clone. As DNA, the CDR3 is TGTGCCAGCAGCTCGGGTTCTAGTTCCGCGCAGTATTTT. This sequence encodes CASSSGSSSAQYF. The V and J genes are TRBV7-2 and TRBJ2-3; D unclear. CDR3 size: 13 residues. Per the germline V gene, CDR1 is SGHTA and CDR2 is FQGNSA. V lost 4 bases and J 10 bases, leaving 15 bases between the germline ends. Complete variable domain (other parts from reference TRBV7-2 and TRBJ2-3): GAGVSQSPSNKVTEKGKDVELRCDPISGHTALYWYRQSLGQGLEFLIYFQGNSAPDKSGLPSDRFSAERTGGSVSTLTIQRTQQEDSAVYLCASSSGSSSAQYFGPGTRLTVL.

V is TRBV6-5 and J is TRBJ2-7, with D perhaps TRBD2 (7 bases). Trimming removed 8 bases at V and 5 bases at J, with 13 bases between. The CDR3 has 12 residues. The germline V gene encodes CDR1 MNHEY and CDR2 SVGAGI. The chain's CDR3 is CASPPRGHEQYF. CDR3 sequence (DNA): TGTGCCAGCCCCCCGCGGGGGCACGAGCAGTACTTC.

This clone showed up just a few times. This chain connects TRBV18 to TRBJ2-7; 7 nucleotides line up with TRBD1. Looked up from germline, CDR1 is KGHSH and CDR2 is LQKENI. The CDR3 has 15 amino acids. The ends lost 2 bases at V and 3 bases at J; junction bases unmatched: 7. CDR3 DNA sequence: TGTGCCAGCTCACCATTCGCGACAGGGAGCTACGAGCAGTACGTC. It translates to CASSPFATGSYEQYV.

In nucleotides, the CDR3 is TGTGCCAGTAAAAACAGGGGGCTAGACTATGGCTACACCTTC. This codes for CASKNRGLDYGYTF. The V gene is TRBV19, the J gene TRBJ1-2; 9 bases match TRBD1. The germline V gene encodes CDR1 LNHDA and CDR2 SQIVND (reference sequence). The CDR3 consists of 14 residues. V was pared by 7 bases and J by 3 bases, with 6 bases of the junction left unmatched.

The gene calls are TRBV25-1 and TRBJ2-1; 10 nucleotides match TRBD1. Germline CDR1 MGHDK, CDR2 SYGVNS. V was clipped by 3 bases and J by 5 bases; unmatched bases: 7. The CDR3 covers 16 residues. The CDR3 DNA reads as TGTGCCAGCAGTGACTCCGACAGGGGGCTAGACAATGAGCAGTTCTTC. It yields the protein CASSDSDRGLDNEQFF. Combining the CDR3 with reference TRBV25-1 and TRBJ2-1 gives the whole variable domain EADIYQTPRYLVIGTGKKITLECSQTMGHDKMYWYQQDPGMELHLIHYSYGVNSTEKGDLSSESTVSRIRTEHFPLTLESARPSHTSQYLCASSDSDRGLDNEQFFGPGTRLTVL.